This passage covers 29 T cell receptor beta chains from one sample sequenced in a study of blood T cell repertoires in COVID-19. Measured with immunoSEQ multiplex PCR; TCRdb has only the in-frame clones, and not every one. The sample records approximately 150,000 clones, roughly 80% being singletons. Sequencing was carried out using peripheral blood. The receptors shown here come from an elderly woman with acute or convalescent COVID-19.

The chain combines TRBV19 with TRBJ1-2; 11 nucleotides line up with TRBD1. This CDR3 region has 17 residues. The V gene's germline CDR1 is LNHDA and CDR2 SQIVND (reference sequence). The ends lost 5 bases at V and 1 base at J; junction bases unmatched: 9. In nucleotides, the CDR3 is TGTGCCAGTAGTCCCCGGACAGGGGGCATAATTAACTATGGCTACACCTTC. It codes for CASSPRTGGIINYGYTF.

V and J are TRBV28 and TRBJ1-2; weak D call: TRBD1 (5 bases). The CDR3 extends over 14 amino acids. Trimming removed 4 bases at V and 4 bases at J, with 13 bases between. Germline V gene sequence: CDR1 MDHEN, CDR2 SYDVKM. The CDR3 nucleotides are TGTGCCAGCAGTTCCCGCGGGGGGTTCTATGGCTACACCTTC. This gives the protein CASSSRGGFYGYTF.

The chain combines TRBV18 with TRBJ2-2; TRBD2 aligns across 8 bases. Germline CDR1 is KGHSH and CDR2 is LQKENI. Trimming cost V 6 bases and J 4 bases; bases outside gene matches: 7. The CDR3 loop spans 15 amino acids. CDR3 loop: CASSRTSMATGELFF. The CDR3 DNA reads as TGTGCCAGCTCGCGGACTAGCATGGCCACCGGGGAGCTGTTTTTT.

Written as DNA, the CDR3 is TGTGCCAGCAGCGGAGAAATTGACAGGATTACGGGACTAGCGGGACACCCCACAGATACGCAGTATTTT. Translating gives CASSGEIDRITGLAGHPTDTQYF. This rearrangement joins TRBV13 to TRBJ2-3, with 13 positions matching TRBD2. Germline CDR1 PRHDT, CDR2 FYEKMQ (reference sequence). Trimming took 5 bases from V and 2 from J; bases not matched to a gene: 25. This CDR3 is 23 amino acids long.

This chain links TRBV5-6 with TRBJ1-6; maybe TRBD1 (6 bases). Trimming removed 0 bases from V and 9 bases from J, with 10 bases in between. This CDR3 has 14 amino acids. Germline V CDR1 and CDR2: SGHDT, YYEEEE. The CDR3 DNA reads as TGTGCCAGCAGCTTGGTGGGGGCTGCTTCACCCCTCCACTTT. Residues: CASSLVGAASPLHF.

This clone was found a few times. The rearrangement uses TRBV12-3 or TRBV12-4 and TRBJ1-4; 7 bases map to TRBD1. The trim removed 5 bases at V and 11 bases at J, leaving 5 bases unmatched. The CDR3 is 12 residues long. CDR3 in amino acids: CASSPDRVKLFF. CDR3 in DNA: TGTGCCAGCAGTCCAGACAGGGTGAAACTGTTTTTT.

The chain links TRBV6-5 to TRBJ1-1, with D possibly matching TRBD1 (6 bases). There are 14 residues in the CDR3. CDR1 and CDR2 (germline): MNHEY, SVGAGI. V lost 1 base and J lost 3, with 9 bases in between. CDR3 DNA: TGTGCCAGCAGTTACTTCTCAGGGGACACTGAAGCTTTCTTT. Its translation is CASSYFSGDTEAFF.

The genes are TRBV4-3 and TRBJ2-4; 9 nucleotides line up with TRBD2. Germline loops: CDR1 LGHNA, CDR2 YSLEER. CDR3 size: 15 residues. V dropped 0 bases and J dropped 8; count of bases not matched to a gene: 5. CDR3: CASSQDVAGVDIQYF. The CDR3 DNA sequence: TGCGCCAGCAGCCAAGATGTAGCGGGAGTAGACATTCAGTACTTC.

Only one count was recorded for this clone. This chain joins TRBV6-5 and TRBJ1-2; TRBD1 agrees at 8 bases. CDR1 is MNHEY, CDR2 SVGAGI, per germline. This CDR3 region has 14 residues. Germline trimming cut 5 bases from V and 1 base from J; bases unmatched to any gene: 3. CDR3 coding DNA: TGTGCCAGCAGTAGGGACAGGCGTAACTATGGCTACACCTTC. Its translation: CASSRDRRNYGYTF.

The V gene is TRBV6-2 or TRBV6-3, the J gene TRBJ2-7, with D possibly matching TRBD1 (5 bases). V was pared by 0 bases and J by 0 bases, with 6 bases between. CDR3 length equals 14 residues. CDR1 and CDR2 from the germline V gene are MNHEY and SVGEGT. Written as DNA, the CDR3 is TGTGCCAGCAGTTACTCGACAGTCTCCTACGAGCAGTACTTC. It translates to CASSYSTVSYEQYF.

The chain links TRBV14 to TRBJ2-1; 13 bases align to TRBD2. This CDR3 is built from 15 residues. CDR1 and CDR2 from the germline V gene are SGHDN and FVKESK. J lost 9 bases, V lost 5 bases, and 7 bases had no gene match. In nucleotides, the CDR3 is TGTGCCAGCAGCAACGGACTAGCGGGAGTTAGTGAGCAGTTCTTC. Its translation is CASSNGLAGVSEQFF.

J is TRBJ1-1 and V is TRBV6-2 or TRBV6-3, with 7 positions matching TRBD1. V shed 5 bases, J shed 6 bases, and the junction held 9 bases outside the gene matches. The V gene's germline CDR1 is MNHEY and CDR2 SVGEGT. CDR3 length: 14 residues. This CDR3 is CASSGFTGVAEAFF. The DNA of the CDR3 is TGTGCCAGCAGTGGCTTCACAGGGGTGGCTGAAGCTTTCTTT.

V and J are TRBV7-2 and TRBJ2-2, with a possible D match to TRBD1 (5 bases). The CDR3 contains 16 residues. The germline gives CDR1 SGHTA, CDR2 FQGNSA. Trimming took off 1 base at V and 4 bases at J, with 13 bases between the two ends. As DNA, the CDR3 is TGTGCCAGCAGCTTAGATCAAGGGGCCGGCACCGGGGAGCTGTTTTTT. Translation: CASSLDQGAGTGELFF.

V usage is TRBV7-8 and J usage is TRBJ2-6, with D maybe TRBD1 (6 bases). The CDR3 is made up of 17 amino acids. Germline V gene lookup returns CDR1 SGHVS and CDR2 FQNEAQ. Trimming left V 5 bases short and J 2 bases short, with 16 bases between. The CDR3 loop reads CASSLLLQGAGANVLTF. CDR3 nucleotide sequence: TGTGCCAGCAGCCTACTACTACAGGGAGCTGGGGCCAACGTCCTGACTTTC.

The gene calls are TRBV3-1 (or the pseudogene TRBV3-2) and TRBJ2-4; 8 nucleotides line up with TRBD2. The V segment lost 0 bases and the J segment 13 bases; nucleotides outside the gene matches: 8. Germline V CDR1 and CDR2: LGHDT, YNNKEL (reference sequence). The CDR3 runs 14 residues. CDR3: CASSQEDGRAPQYF. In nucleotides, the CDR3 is TGTGCCAGCAGCCAAGAAGACGGGAGGGCCCCCCAGTACTTC.

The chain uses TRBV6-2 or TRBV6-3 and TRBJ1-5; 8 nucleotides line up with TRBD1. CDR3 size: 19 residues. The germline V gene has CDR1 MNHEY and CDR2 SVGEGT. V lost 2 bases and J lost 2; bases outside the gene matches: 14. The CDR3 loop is CASSYADRGLFVGNQPQHF. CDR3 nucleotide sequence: TGTGCCAGCAGTTACGCTGACAGGGGCCTTTTTGTTGGCAATCAGCCCCAGCATTTT.

For the CDR3, the DNA is TGCGCCAGCAGCTTGGGCATAGCGGGGGGCCCGTACGGCGAGAACACCGGGGAGCTGTTTTTT. Translating it yields CASSLGIAGGPYGENTGELFF. V usage is TRBV5-1 and J usage is TRBJ2-2; TRBD2 agrees at 10 bases. Per the germline V gene, CDR1 is SGHRS and CDR2 is YFSETQ. The CDR3 extends over 21 amino acids. J lost 1 base, V lost 0 bases, and 15 bases had no gene match.

The CDR3 spells CASSIARGSDEQYF. CDR3 sequence (DNA): TGTGCCAGTAGTATAGCCAGGGGGTCCGACGAGCAGTACTTC. The rearrangement links TRBV19 to TRBJ2-7, with TRBD1 matching over 7 bases. This CDR3 is 14 amino acids long. Losses at the gene ends were 1 base for V and 5 bases for J; bases not matched to a gene: 5. The V gene's germline CDR1 is LNHDA and CDR2 SQIVND (reference sequence).

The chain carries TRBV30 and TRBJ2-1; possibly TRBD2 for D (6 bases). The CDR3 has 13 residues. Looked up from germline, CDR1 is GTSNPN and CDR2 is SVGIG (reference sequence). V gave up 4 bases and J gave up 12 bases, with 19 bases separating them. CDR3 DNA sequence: TGTGCCTGGACAAGGGGACTCCCGCTTGGGCAGTTCTTC. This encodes CAWTRGLPLGQFF.

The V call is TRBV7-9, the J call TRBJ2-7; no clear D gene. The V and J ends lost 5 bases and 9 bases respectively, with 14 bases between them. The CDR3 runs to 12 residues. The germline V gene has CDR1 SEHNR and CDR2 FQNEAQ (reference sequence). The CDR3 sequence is CASSPGSLGQYF. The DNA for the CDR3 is TGTGCCAGCAGCCCCGGGTCCCTAGGGCAGTACTTC.

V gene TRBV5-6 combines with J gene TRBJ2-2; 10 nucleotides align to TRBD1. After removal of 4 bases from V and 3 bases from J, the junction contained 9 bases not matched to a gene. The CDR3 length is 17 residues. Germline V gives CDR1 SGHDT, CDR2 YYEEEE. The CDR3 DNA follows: TGTGCCAGCAGCGGACGACAGGGGGCGCCGGACACCGGGGAGCTGTTTTTT. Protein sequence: CASSGRQGAPDTGELFF.

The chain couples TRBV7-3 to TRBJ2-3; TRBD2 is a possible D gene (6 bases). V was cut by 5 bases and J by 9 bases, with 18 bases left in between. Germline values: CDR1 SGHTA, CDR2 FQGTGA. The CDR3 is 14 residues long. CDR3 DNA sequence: TGTGCCAGCAGCCGCGCCGGGGGTAGTGGGACGCAGTATTTT. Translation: CASSRAGGSGTQYF.

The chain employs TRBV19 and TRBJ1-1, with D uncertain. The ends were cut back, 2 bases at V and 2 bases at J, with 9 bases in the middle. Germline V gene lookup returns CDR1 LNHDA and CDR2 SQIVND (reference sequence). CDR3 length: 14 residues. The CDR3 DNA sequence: TGTGCCAGTAGTATAAGGCAGGATAACACTGAAGCTTTCTTT. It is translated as CASSIRQDNTEAFF.

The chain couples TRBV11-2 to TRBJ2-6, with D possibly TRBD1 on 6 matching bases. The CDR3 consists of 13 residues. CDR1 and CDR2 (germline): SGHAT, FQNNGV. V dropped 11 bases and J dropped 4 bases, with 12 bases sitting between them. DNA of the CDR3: TGTGCCGTAGCAGGGGCCGGGGCCAACGTCCTGACTTTC. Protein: CAVAGAGANVLTF.

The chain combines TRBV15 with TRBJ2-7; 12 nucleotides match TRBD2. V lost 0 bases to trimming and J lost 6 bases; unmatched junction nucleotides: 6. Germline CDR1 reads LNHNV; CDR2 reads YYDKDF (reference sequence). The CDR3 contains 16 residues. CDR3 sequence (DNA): TGTGCCACCAGCAGAGAGGCAACTAGCGGGGGGACCGAGCAGTACTTC. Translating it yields CATSREATSGGTEQYF.

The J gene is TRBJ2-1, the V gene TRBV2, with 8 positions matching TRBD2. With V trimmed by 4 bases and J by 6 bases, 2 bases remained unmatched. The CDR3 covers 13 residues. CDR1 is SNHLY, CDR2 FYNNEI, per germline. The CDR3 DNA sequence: TGTGCCAGCAGTGGGGCGGGAGGCAATGAGCAGTTCTTC. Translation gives CASSGAGGNEQFF.

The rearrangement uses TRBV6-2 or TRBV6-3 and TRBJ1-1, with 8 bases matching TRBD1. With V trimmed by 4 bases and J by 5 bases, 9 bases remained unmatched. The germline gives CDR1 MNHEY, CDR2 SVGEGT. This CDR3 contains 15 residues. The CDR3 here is CASSSPGTGLTEAFF. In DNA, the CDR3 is TGTGCCAGCAGTTCGCCCGGGACAGGACTAACTGAAGCTTTCTTT.

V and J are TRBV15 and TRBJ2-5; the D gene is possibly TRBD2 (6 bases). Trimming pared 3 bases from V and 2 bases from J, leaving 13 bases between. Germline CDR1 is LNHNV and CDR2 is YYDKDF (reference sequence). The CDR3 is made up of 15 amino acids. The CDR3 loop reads CATSRRDGGQETQYF. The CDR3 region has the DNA TGTGCCACCAGCAGGCGGGACGGGGGTCAAGAGACCCAGTACTTC.

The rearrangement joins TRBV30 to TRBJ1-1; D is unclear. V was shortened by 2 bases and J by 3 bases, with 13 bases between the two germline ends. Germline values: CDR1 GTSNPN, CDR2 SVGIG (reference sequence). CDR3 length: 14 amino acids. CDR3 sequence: CAWSLLKEDTEAFF. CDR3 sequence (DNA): TGTGCCTGGAGTCTACTCAAGGAGGACACTGAAGCTTTCTTT. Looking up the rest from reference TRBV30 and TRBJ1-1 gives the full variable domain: SQTIHQWPATLVQPVGSPLSLECTVEGTSNPNLYWYRQAAGRGLQLLFYSVGIGQISSEVPQNLSASRPQDRQFILSSKKLLLSDSGFYLCAWSLLKEDTEAFFGQGTRLTVV.